The rows below give T cell receptor beta chains drawn from one sample of a study of cytomegalovirus exposure and HLA in healthy donors. Sequencing used immunoSEQ multiplex PCR; TCRdb keeps in-frame clones, though not all of them. The data contain about 330,000 clones, 75% to 90% of them singletons. Sequenced: PBMCs. The receptors originated from a woman aged 25 to 39 in good health and CMV-seropositive. The CDR3 runs from the conserved cysteine through the conserved F or W. Each record gives: J gene, D gene, V gene, clone size, CDR3 protein, CDR3 DNA. D genes are given only for firm matches. The size field is filled for only some rows; it gives once, few, many or a size class.

TRBJ1-2,.,TRBV11-2,.,CASSLTRGSGGYTF,TGTGCCAGCAGCCTAACCAGGGGTAGCGGAGGCTACACCTTC
TRBJ1-2,TRBD1,TRBV28,few,CASSPGQGGSTYTF,TGTGCCAGCAGTCCGGGACAGGGGGGTTCAACCTACACCTTC
TRBJ1-1,.,TRBV28,.,CASSSLREAFF,TGTGCCAGCAGTTCTCTACGTGAAGCTTTCTTT
TRBJ1-2,TRBD1,TRBV11-2,.,CASELSGGTGDGLYGYTF,TGTGCCAGCGAACTCTCAGGGGGGACAGGGGATGGACTCTATGGCTACACCTTC
TRBJ1-1,.,TRBV10-3,.,CAISESGLVGTEAFF,TGTGCCATCAGTGAGTCGGGGTTAGTCGGCACTGAAGCTTTCTTT
TRBJ2-7,.,TRBV7-2,.,CASSRGRETSPSEQYF,TGTGCCAGCAGCCGGGGTCGCGAGACTAGTCCCTCCGAGCAGTACTTC
TRBJ2-1,TRBD2,TRBV27,.,CASRLAGRNNEQFF,TGTGCCAGCAGACTAGCGGGACGCAACAATGAGCAGTTCTTC
TRBJ2-7,.,TRBV10-3,.,CAISAQDYEQYF,TGTGCCATCAGTGCCCAGGACTACGAGCAGTACTTC
TRBJ2-7,TRBD1,TRBV6-5,.,CASRSRDRGWYEQYF,TGTGCCAGCAGAAGCCGGGACAGGGGTTGGTACGAGCAGTACTTC
TRBJ2-2,.,TRBV15,.,CATSRGSGELFF,TGTGCCACCAGCAGGGGTAGCGGGGAGCTGTTTTTT
TRBJ1-1,.,TRBV6-6,once,CASRVGTMNTEAFF,TGTGCCAGCAGGGTCGGGACAATGAACACTGAAGCTTTCTTT
TRBJ2-7,.,TRBV19,.,CASSISGKGVHEQYF,TGTGCCAGTAGTATAAGTGGGAAGGGCGTCCACGAGCAGTACTTC
TRBJ2-3,TRBD1,TRBV12-5,once,CASASGTGGRTDTQYF,TGTGCTAGTGCCTCGGGGACAGGGGGTCGCACAGATACGCAGTATTTT
TRBJ2-5,.,TRBV7-7,once,CASTNWGGQPGETQYF,TGTGCCAGCACCAACTGGGGGGGCCAGCCGGGCGAGACCCAGTACTTC
TRBJ2-3,.,TRBV4-2,.,CASSQESAAGVTQYF,TGTGCCAGCAGCCAAGAATCCGCGGCCGGGGTTACGCAGTATTTT
TRBJ2-4,.,TRBV5-8,few,CASSLVPRHIQYF,TGTGCCAGCAGCTTGGTCCCAAGACACATTCAGTACTTC
TRBJ1-1,.,TRBV2,.,CASSEASGRVAAEAFF,TGTGCCAGCAGTGAAGCATCTGGGCGGGTTGCCGCTGAAGCTTTCTTT
TRBJ2-7,.,TRBV5-4,.,CASSFDVQMEQYF,TGTGCCAGCAGCTTCGATGTACAGATGGAGCAGTACTTC
TRBJ2-5,.,TRBV28,.,CASRSTDVVQYF,TGTGCCAGCAGGTCGACAGACGTTGTCCAGTACTTC
TRBJ2-7,TRBD1,TRBV18,.,CASSPRDRSSYEQYF,TGTGCCAGCTCCCCCCGGGACAGGAGCTCCTACGAGCAGTACTTC
TRBJ1-5,.,TRBV28,.,CANGGSDQPQHF,TGTGCCAACGGGGGCAGTGATCAGCCCCAGCATTTT
TRBJ1-2,.,TRBV25-1,.,CASSTTETNYGYTF,TGTGCCAGCAGCACGACAGAAACCAACTATGGCTACACCTTC
TRBJ1-4,.,TRBV9,.,CASSVAGTGREKLFF,TGTGCCAGCAGCGTAGCCGGGACCGGAAGGGAAAAACTGTTTTTT
TRBJ2-1,.,TRBV7-3,many,CASSLMGAPSSYNEQFF,TGTGCCAGCAGCTTAATGGGGGCACCGTCCTCCTACAATGAGCAGTTCTTC
TRBJ2-1,.,TRBV4-3,.,CASSQEQGGSYNEQFF,TGCGCCAGCAGCCAAGAGCAGGGGGGGTCCTACAATGAGCAGTTCTTC
TRBJ1-3,.,TRBV4-3,.,CASSRLETGNTIYF,TGCGCCAGCAGCCGCCTGGAGACTGGAAACACCATATATTTT